A selection of T cell receptor beta chains follows, all from one sample in a study of blood T cell repertoires in COVID-19. TCRdb keeps only in-frame clones here, not all; method: immunoSEQ multiplex PCR. This sample has a few hundred thousand clones; 75% to 90% occur once, and the top ten carry about 1%. Sequenced: PBMCs or T cells enriched from blood (not recorded which). These receptor sequences come from a man aged 18 to 35 who had recovered from COVID-19. Both conserved end residues are part of each CDR3. The order of the fields is V gene, J gene, clone size, D gene, CDR3 length, CDR3 protein, CDR3 DNA. A D gene is named only where the DNA matches it firmly. The size entry is marked missing in some rows and otherwise reads once, few, many or a size class.

>TRBV14|TRBJ1-6|.|.|15
CASSQERGSNSPLHF
TGTGCCAGCAGCCAAGAACGGGGAAGCAATTCACCCCTCCACTTT
>TRBV6-1|TRBJ2-7|.|.|14
CASSEKGLSYEQYF
TGTGCCAGCAGTGAAAAGGGGTTATCCTACGAGCAGTACTTC
>TRBV5-8|TRBJ1-5|.|.|13
CASSADNYQPQHF
TGTGCCAGCAGCGCGGACAACTATCAGCCCCAGCATTTT
>TRBV18|TRBJ1-5|.|.|14
CASSPGENVVPQHF
TGTGCCAGCTCACCGGGCGAGAACGTTGTGCCCCAGCATTTT
>TRBV4-3|TRBJ1-5|.|.|13
CASSQELNQPQHF
TGCGCCAGCAGCCAAGAACTCAATCAGCCCCAGCATTTT
>TRBV5-1|TRBJ1-6|.|.|15
CASSLGQALNSPLHF
TGCGCCAGCAGCTTGGGCCAGGCGCTGAATTCACCCCTCCACTTT
>TRBV20-1|TRBJ1-5|once|.|14
CSASRGIGNQPQHF
TGCAGTGCTAGTAGGGGTATCGGCAATCAGCCCCAGCATTTT
>TRBV29-1|TRBJ2-7|.|TRBD1|13
CSVGSGQIYEQYF
TGCAGCGTCGGCTCGGGACAGATCTACGAGCAGTACTTC
>TRBV28|TRBJ2-1|once|.|15
CASTPIYRGGIEQFF
TGTGCCAGCACCCCAATATATCGGGGCGGGATAGAGCAGTTCTTC
>TRBV5-1|TRBJ1-6|once|TRBD1|15
CASRRDRAMGSPLHF
TGCGCCAGCAGGAGGGACAGGGCGATGGGTTCACCCCTCCACTTT
>TRBV3-1/TRBV3-2|TRBJ1-4|once|TRBD1|16
CASSQGFGTGGEKLFF
TGTGCCAGCAGCCAAGGATTCGGGACAGGGGGAGAAAAACTGTTTTTT
>TRBV10-1|TRBJ2-1|few|TRBD2|15
CASRAGTSGDDEQFF
TGCGCCAGCAGAGCGGGGACTAGCGGGGACGATGAGCAGTTCTTC
>TRBV5-1|TRBJ1-2|.|.|15
CASSPEPGPQYGYTF
TGCGCCAGCAGCCCGGAACCGGGTCCACAATATGGCTACACCTTC
>TRBV30|TRBJ2-7|.|TRBD1|15
CAWSGGGFSPYEQYF
TGTGCCTGGAGTGGAGGGGGCTTTAGCCCCTACGAGCAGTACTTC
>TRBV7-8|TRBJ2-7|.|.|15
CASSSARDTTYEQYF
TGTGCCAGCAGCTCCGCTCGGGACACCACTTACGAGCAGTACTTC
>TRBV18|TRBJ2-6|many|.|16
CASSPTGHSGANVLTF
TGTGCCAGCTCACCAACAGGACACTCTGGGGCCAACGTCCTGACTTTC
>TRBV9|TRBJ2-7|.|.|15
CASSVDPSAPGGQYF
TGTGCCAGCAGCGTAGATCCCAGCGCCCCTGGAGGGCAGTACTTC
>TRBV7-9|TRBJ1-1|.|TRBD1|14
CASSLDRTGGTSFF
TGTGCCAGCAGCTTAGATAGGACAGGGGGCACATCTTTCTTT
>TRBV5-6|TRBJ2-7|.|.|14
CASRLFGADYEQYF
TGTGCCAGCAGATTGTTTGGGGCGGACTACGAGCAGTACTTC
>TRBV5-4|TRBJ1-2|.|TRBD1|16
CASSPGGDRGGPGYTF
TGTGCCAGCAGCCCGGGAGGGGACAGGGGAGGCCCTGGCTACACCTTC